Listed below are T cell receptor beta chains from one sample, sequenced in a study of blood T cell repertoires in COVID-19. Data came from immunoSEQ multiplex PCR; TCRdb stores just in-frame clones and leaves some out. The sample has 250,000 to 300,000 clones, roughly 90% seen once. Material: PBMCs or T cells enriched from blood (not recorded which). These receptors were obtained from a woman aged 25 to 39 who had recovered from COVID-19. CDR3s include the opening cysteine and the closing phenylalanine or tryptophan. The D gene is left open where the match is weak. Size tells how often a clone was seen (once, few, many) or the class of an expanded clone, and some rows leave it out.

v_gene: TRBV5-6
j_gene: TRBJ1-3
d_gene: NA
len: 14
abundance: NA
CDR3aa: CASSLSTAGNTIYF
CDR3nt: TGTGCCAGCAGCTTGTCGACAGCTGGAAACACCATATATTTT

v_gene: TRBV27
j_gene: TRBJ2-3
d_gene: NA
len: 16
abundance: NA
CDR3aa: CASSLSWDFSTDTQYF
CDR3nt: TGTGCCAGCAGCCTTAGCTGGGACTTTAGCACAGATACGCAGTATTTT

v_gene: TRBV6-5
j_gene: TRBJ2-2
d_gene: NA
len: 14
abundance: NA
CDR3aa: CASRSITNTGELFF
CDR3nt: TGTGCCAGCAGATCGATTACAAACACCGGGGAGCTGTTTTTT

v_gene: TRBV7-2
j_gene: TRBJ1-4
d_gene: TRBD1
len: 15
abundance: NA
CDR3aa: CASSTTGTGVEKLFF
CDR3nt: TGTGCCAGCAGCACAACCGGGACAGGGGTGGAAAAACTGTTTTTT

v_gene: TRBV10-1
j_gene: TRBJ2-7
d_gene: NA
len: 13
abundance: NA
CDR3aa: CASSSASSYEQYF
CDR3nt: TGCGCCAGCAGCTCGGCTAGCTCCTACGAGCAGTACTTC

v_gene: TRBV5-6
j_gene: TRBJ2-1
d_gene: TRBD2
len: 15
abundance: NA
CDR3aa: CASSFDPGGPGEQFF
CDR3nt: TGTGCCAGCAGCTTTGATCCGGGAGGGCCAGGTGAGCAGTTCTTC

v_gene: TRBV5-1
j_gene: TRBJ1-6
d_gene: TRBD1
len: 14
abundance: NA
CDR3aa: CASSYGQGNSPLHF
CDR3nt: TGCGCCAGCAGCTATGGACAGGGGAATTCACCCCTCCACTTT

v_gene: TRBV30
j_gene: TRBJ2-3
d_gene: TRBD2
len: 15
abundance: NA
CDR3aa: CAWKGGLAGGDTQYF
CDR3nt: TGTGCCTGGAAGGGCGGACTAGCGGGAGGGGATACGCAGTATTTT

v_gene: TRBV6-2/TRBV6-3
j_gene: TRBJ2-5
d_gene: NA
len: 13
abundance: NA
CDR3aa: CASSYWREETQYF
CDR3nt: TGTGCCAGCAGTTACTGGAGGGAAGAGACCCAGTACTTC

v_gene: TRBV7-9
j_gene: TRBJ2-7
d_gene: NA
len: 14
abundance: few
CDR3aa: CASSLVGAPYEQYF
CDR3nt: TGTGCCAGCAGCTTAGTGGGGGCCCCCTACGAGCAGTACTTC

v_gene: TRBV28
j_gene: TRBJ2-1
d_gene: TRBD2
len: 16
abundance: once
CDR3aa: CASSLGRAGGYNEQFF
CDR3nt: TGTGCCAGCAGTTTAGGTAGGGCGGGAGGTTACAATGAGCAGTTCTTC

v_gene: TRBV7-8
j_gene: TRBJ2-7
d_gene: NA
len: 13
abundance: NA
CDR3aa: CASSRTGSYEQYF
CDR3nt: TGTGCCAGCAGCCGCACAGGGTCCTACGAGCAGTACTTC

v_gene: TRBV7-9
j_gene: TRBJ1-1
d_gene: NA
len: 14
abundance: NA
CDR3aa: CASSLAFQGSEAFF
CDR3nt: TGTGCCAGCAGCTTAGCTTTTCAGGGTTCTGAAGCTTTCTTT

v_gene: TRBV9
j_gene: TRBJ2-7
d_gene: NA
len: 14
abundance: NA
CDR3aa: CASSVGLVDYEQYF
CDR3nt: TGTGCCAGCAGCGTAGGACTAGTAGACTACGAGCAGTACTTC

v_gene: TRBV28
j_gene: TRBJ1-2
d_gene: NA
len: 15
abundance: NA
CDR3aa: CASSLYGGENYGYTF
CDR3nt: TGTGCCAGCAGTCTATACGGCGGTGAAAACTATGGCTACACCTTC

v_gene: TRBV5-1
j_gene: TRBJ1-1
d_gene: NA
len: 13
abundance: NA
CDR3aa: CASSLDQNTEAFF
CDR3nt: TGCGCCAGCAGCTTGGATCAGAACACTGAAGCTTTCTTT

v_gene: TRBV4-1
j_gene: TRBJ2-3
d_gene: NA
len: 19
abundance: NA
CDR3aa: CASSQDLFATYRSSDTQYF
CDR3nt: TGCGCCAGCAGCCAAGATTTATTCGCGACTTACCGAAGCTCAGATACGCAGTATTTT

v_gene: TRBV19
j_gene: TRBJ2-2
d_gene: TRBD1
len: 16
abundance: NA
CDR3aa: CASSIIDRGDTGELFF
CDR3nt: TGTGCCAGTAGTATCATAGACAGGGGGGACACCGGGGAGCTGTTTTTT

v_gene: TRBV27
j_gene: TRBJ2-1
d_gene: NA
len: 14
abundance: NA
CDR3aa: CASSSYGRYNEQFF
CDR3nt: TGTGCCAGCAGTTCTTACGGGAGATACAATGAGCAGTTCTTC

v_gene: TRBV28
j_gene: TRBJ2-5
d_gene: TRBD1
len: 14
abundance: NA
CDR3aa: CASSFRTGRETQYF
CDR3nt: TGTGCCAGCAGTTTTCGGACAGGGCGGGAGACCCAGTACTTC

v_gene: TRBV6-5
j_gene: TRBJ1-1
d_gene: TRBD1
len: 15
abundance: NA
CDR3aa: CASSRPGTGDTEAFF
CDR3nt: TGTGCCAGCAGCCGTCCCGGGACAGGGGACACTGAAGCTTTCTTT

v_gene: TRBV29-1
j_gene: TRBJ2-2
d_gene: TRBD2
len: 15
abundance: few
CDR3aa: CSARTSGKNTGELFF
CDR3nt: TGCAGCGCCAGGACTAGCGGGAAGAACACCGGGGAGCTGTTTTTT

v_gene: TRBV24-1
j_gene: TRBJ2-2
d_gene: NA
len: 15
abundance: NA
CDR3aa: CATTPDTSNTGELFF
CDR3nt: TGTGCCACCACCCCGGACACCTCGAACACCGGGGAGCTGTTTTTT

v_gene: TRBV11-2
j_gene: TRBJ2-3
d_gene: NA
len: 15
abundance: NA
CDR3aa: CASSFSGDSTDTQYF
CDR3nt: TGTGCCAGCAGCTTTAGCGGAGATAGCACAGATACGCAGTATTTT

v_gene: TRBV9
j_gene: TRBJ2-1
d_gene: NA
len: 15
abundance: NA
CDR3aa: CASSVGSSSYNEQFF
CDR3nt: TGTGCCAGCAGCGTAGGCTCGAGCTCCTACAATGAGCAGTTCTTC

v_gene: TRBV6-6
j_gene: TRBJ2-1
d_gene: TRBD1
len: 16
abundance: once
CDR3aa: CASSPGTVVGDNEQFF
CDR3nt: TGTGCCAGCAGTCCCGGGACAGTTGTGGGGGACAATGAGCAGTTCTTC

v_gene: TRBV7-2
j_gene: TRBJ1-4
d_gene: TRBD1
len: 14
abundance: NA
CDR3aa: CASSSGQGNEKLFF
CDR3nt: TGTGCCAGCAGCTCCGGACAGGGGAATGAAAAACTGTTTTTT

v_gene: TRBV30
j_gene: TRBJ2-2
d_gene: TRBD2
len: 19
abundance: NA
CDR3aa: CAWSLVRLAGGSNTGELFF
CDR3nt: TGTGCCTGGAGTTTAGTGAGACTAGCGGGAGGATCGAACACCGGGGAGCTGTTTTTT

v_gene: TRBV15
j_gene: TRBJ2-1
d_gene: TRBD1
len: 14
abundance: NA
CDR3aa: CATSSRDRGDEQFF
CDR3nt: TGTGCCACCAGCAGCCGGGACAGGGGGGATGAGCAGTTCTTC

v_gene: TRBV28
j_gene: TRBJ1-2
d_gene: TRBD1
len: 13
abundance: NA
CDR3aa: CASNTQGFYGYTF
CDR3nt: TGTGCCAGCAACACACAGGGGTTCTATGGCTACACCTTC

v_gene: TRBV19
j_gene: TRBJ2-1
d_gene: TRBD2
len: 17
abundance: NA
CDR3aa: CASSDRTSGKIYNEQFF
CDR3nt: TGTGCCAGTAGTGATCGGACTAGCGGGAAGATATACAATGAGCAGTTCTTC

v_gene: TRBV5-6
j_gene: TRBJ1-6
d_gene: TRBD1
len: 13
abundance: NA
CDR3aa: CASSFTGVSPLHF
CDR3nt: TGTGCCAGCAGCTTTACAGGGGTTTCACCCCTCCACTTT

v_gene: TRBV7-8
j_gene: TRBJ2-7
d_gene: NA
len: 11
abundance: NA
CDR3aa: CASSPNYEQYF
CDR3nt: TGTGCCAGCAGTCCAAACTACGAGCAGTACTTC

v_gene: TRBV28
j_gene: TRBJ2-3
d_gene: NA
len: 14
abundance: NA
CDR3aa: CASQLYISTDTQYF
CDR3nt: TGTGCCAGCCAACTATATATTAGCACAGATACGCAGTATTTT

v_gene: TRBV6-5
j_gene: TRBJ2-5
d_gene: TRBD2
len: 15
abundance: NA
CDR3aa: CASSTSGPHQETQYF
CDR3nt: TGTGCCAGCTCGACTAGCGGACCACACCAAGAGACCCAGTACTTC

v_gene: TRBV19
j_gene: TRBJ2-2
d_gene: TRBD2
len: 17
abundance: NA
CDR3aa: CASRSSGSVWATGELFF
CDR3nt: TGTGCCAGTCGGTCAAGCGGGAGTGTATGGGCCACCGGGGAGCTGTTTTTT

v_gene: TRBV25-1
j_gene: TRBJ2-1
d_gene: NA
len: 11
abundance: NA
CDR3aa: CASSQLGEQFF
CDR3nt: TGTGCCAGCAGCCAACTCGGGGAGCAGTTCTTC

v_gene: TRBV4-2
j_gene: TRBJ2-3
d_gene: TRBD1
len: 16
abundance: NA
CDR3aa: CASSQTGGAVTDTQYF
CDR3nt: TGTGCCAGCAGCCAGACAGGGGGCGCGGTCACAGATACGCAGTATTTT

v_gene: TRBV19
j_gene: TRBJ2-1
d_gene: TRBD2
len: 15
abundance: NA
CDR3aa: CASSMSGMSYNEQFF
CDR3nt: TGTGCCAGTAGTATGAGCGGGATGTCCTACAATGAGCAGTTCTTC

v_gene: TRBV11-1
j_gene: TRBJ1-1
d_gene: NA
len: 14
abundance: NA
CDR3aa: CASSYQQGNTEAFF
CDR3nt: TGTGCCAGCAGCTATCAACAGGGGAACACTGAAGCTTTCTTT

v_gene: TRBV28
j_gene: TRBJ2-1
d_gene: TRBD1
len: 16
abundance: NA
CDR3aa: CASSYSPGQAYNEQFF
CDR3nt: TGTGCCAGCAGTTACTCTCCGGGACAGGCCTACAATGAGCAGTTCTTC

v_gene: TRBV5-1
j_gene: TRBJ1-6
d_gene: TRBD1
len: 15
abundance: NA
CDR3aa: CASRRQTGEGSPLHF
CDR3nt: TGCGCCAGCAGACGTCAGACAGGGGAAGGATCACCCCTCCACTTT

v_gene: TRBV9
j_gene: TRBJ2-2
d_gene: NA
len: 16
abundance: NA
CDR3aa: CASSPRGHLNTGELFF
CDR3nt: TGTGCCAGCAGCCCAAGGGGACATCTGAACACCGGGGAGCTGTTTTTT

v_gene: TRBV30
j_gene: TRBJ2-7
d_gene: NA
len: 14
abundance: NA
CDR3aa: CAWRTPGQPHEQYF
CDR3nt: TGTGCCTGGAGAACCCCGGGACAACCTCACGAGCAGTACTTC

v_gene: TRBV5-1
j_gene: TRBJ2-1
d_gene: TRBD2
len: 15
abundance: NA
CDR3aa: CASSLLAEGANEQFF
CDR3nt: TGCGCCAGCAGCCTTCTAGCGGAGGGCGCCAATGAGCAGTTCTTC

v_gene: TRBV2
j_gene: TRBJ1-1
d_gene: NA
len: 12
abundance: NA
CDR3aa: CASSVENTEAFF
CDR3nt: TGTGCCAGCAGTGTAGAGAACACTGAAGCTTTCTTT

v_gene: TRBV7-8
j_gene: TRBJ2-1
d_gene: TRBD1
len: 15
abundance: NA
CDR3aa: CASSSSRDRGDEQFF
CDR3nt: TGTGCCAGCAGCTCGTCCCGGGACAGGGGAGATGAGCAGTTCTTC

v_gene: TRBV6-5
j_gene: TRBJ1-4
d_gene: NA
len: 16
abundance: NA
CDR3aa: CASSYSGSPTNEKLFF
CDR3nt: TGTGCCAGCAGTTACTCGGGCAGTCCAACTAATGAAAAACTGTTTTTT

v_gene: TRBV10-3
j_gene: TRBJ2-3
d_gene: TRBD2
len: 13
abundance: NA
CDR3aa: CAIRLAGTDTQYF
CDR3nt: TGTGCCATCAGGCTAGCGGGCACAGATACGCAGTATTTT

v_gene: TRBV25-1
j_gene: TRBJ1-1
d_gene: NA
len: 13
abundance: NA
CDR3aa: CASQTALNTEAFF
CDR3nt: TGTGCCAGCCAGACAGCCTTGAACACTGAAGCTTTCTTT

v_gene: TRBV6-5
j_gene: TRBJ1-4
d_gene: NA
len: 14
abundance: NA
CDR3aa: CASRSSLGGEKLFF
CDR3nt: TGTGCCAGCAGATCATCCCTAGGGGGTGAAAAACTGTTTTTT

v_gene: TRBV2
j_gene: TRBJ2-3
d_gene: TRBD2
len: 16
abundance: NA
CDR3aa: CASSVSLAGGTDTQYF
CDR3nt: TGTGCCAGCAGCGTCTCTCTAGCGGGAGGGACAGATACGCAGTATTTT

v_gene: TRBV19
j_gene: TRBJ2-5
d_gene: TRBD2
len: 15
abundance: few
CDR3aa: CASSTGTSGRETQYF
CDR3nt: TGTGCCAGTAGTACTGGGACTAGCGGGAGAGAGACCCAGTACTTC

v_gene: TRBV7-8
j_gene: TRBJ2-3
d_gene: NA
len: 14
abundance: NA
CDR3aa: CASSFQGPPDTQYF
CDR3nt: TGTGCCAGCAGCTTCCAGGGTCCCCCAGATACGCAGTATTTT

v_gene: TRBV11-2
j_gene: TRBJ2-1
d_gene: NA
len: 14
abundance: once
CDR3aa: CASSLPSAYNEQFF
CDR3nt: TGTGCCAGCAGCTTACCGAGCGCATACAATGAGCAGTTCTTC

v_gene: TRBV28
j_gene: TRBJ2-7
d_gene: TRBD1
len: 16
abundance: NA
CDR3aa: CASSPPRTGLYYEQYF
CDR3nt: TGTGCCAGCAGCCCCCCCCGGACAGGGCTCTACTACGAGCAGTACTTC